This paragraph reports one T cell receptor (beta chain). TCRdb redid the calling of the PCR reads with MiXCR, one entry per CDR3 protein. This sample has approximately 590,000 distinct CDR3 sequences, with about 25% found just once. This sample was taken from a study of molecular identifiers for immune sequencing clone quantification. Researchers sorted naive CD8 T cells as cells that were CD8+CD4-CCR7+CD45RA+. The germline CDR1 and CDR2 sequences are MNHEY and SVGAGI. This CDR3 is 14 amino acids long. Trimming stripped 3 bases from V and 3 bases from J, with 12 bases between. The source material was naive CD8+ T cells from blood, with Jurkat cell RNA spiked in. Indicated subset: FACS-sorted CD8+CD4-CCR7+CD45RA+ naive T cells. The clonotype comes from a human donor in good health. Some libraries in this study had Jurkat cell RNA spiked in. This rearrangement joins TRBV6-5 to TRBJ2-7; weak D call: TRBD1 (6 bases). The CDR3 DNA follows: TGTGCCAGCAGTTATCAGGGGCCTTTCTACGAGCAGTACTTC. Translation: CASSYQGPFYEQYF.